This TCR beta chain was retrieved from a study of cytomegalovirus exposure and HLA in healthy donors. The study, taken as a whole, reports: Trimming of TCR beta V- and J-genes showed a link, identified in a later analysis, to a missense DCLRE1C variant. By a later analysis, the bulk of CMV-associated TCR beta chains appeared HLA-restricted.

For this clone: Its antigen is currently unknown.

Donors in the study were healthy people who gave bone marrow. The CDR3 contains 14 residues. V lost 4 bases and J 3 bases, leaving 16 bases between the germline ends. From germline, CDR1 is GTSNPN and CDR2 SVGIG (reference sequence). A multiplex PCR was run with 60 Vbeta primers and 13 Jbeta primers. The method was immunoSEQ multiplex PCR; TCRdb's version includes in-frame clones alone and lacks a portion of them. Of more than 70,000 clones in the sample, 70% to 80% were seen once. The sequenced material came from PBMCs. The sequence was obtained from a woman aged 45-65 years in good health and CMV-seropositive. The genes are TRBV30 and TRBJ2-7; D is possibly TRBD1 (6 bases). CDR3 nucleotide sequence: TGTGCCTGGAAGGTTAAGACAGGACTCTACGAGCAGTACTTC. It encodes CAWKVKTGLYEQYF.